This TCR beta chain was identified during a study of blood T cell repertoires in COVID-19 (dated by TCRdb to about 2020). About the investigation overall: The collaborator samples originated in the United States, Italy and Spain and spanned the acute and convalescent phases of COVID-19. The prospective study material was composed of cDNA or gDNA derived from T cells, B-cell-depleted T cells, or PBMCs. The dataset comprised deeply sampled blood TCRbeta repertoires from subjects exposed to, actively infected with, or recovered from COVID-19. The repertoires were released in a freely available public database intended as a resource for research on the immune response to SARS-CoV-2. The samples were drawn from the first 160 participants of the ongoing ImmuneRACE study and from 1,200 or so subjects provided by 6 global collaborators. The sample metadata nearly always contained a de-identified subject ID, COVID-19 status, age in years and sex. HLA class I and class II types, where available, came from metadata supplied by the sample provider rather than from assay-based typing.

The collaborating institutions used their own protocols to collect whole blood in K2EDTA tubes. Collaborator samples were shipped for TCRbeta analysis as frozen whole blood, isolated PBMCs, or DNA extracted from either sample type. As regards this clone: The antigen it recognizes is unknown. No per-base quality is available; no much larger clone lies one base away.

Overall results and qualifications from the work: The quantity of clinical and demographic metadata differed by source and by participant and was supplied without curation.

The CDR3 has 12 amino acids, counting the end cysteine and phenylalanine. Only the CDR3 region is kept as DNA, spanning 36 bases read in frame from base 1. Trimming at the junction amounts to 7 bases on V and 3 bases on J, and the germline ends lie 8 bases apart. TCRbeta CDR3 regions were amplified from genomic DNA by means of the immunoSEQ Assay, a bias-controlled multiplex PCR. Per the authors' processing: Nucleated cell counts per sample were estimated from amplification of reference gene primers within the assay. To quantify the absolute abundance of each unique TCRbeta CDR3 rearrangement, sequence reads were collapsed and filtered. Productive Simpson clonality was computed per sample as the square root of Simpson's diversity index over productive rearrangements. TCRdb obtained this table from immuneACCESS and retained in-frame rearrangements with V and J assigned. These tables miss some clones; where compared with another copy, unresolved V genes account for less than half of the shortfall, and the remainder is unexplained. The D gene and trimming were derived from the DNA, and the V and J assignments and clone size from that table. For this sample the table gives about 140,000 clones, of which approximately 79% were detected only once. The ten top clones hold 3% to 4.5% of the sample.

The chain is assembled from TRBV12-3 or TRBV12-4 and TRBJ2-3; TRBD2 could be the D gene, as 5 bases match. Sequencing was done on a sample of peripheral blood. This clonotype was obtained from a man aged 55-75 years with acute or convalescent COVID-19. The nucleotide sequence is TGTGCCAGCACGTCGGGGACAGATACGCAGTATTTT. It translates to CASTSGTDTQYF.